This T cell receptor beta chain was found in a study of T cell changes during pregnancy in multiple sclerosis. There are 15 residues in the CDR3. Trimming took 3 bases from V and 0 from J; bases not matched to a gene: 3. Germline V gene data show CDR1 as SNHLY and CDR2 as FYNNEI. Sequenced by immunoSEQ multiplex PCR; TCRdb stores in-frame clones only, minus some. The sample consists of about 41,000 clones, 89% of them appearing once. The sample was CD4+ T cells from peripheral blood mononuclear cells, taken in the first trimester of pregnancy. This receptor was identified in a female donor with multiple sclerosis, enrolled in a pregnancy study. The chain joins TRBV2 to TRBJ2-3, with TRBD2 matching over 7 bases. CDR3 region: CASSDAGLSTDTQYF. The CDR3 DNA sequence: TGTGCCAGCAGTGACGCGGGACTAAGCACAGATACGCAGTATTTT.